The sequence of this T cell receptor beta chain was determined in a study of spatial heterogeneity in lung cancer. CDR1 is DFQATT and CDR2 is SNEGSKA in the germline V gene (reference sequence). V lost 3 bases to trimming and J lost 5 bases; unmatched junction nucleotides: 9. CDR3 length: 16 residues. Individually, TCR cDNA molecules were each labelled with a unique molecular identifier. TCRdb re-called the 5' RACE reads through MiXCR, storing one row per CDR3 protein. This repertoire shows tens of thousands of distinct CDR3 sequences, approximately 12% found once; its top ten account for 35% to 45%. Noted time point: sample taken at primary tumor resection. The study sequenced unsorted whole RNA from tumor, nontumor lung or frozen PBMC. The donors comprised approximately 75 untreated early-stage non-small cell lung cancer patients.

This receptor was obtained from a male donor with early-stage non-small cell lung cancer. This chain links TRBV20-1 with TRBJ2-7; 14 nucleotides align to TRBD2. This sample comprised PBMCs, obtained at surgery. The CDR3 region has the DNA TGCAGTGCTAGCTCTGGACTAGCGGGAGGTTACCACGAGCAGTACTTC. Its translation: CSASSGLAGGYHEQYF.